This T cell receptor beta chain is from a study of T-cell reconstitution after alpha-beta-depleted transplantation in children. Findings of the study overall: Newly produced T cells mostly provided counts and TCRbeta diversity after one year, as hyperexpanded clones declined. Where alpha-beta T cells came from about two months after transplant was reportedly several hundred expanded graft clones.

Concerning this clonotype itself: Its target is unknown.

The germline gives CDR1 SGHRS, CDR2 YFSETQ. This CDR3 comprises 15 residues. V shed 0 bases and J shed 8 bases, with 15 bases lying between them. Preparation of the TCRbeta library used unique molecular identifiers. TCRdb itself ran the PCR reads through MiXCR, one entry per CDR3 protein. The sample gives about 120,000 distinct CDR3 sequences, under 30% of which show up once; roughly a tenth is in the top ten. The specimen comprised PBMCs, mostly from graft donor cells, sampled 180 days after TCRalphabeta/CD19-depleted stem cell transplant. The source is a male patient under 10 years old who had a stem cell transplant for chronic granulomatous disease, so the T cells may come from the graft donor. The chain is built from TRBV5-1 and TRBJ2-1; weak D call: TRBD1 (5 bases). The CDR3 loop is CASSLEQAPWDEQFF. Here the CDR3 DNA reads TGCGCCAGCAGCTTGGAACAGGCCCCTTGGGATGAGCAGTTCTTC.